A selection of T cell receptor beta chains follows, all from one sample in a study of metastatic and nonmetastatic thyroid tumors. TCRdb re-analyzed the PCR reads through MiXCR. The sample carries 7,000 or so clones, around a quarter recorded once. The sample was adjacent normal tissue. Receptor source: a male donor with papillary thyroid cancer or a benign thyroid nodule (not recorded which). Some clones in this sample may be carry-over from other donors' samples. Both conserved end residues are part of each CDR3. Each record gives: clone size, V gene, J gene, CDR3 length, D gene, CDR3 protein, CDR3 DNA. The D gene is left open where the match is weak. Clone size appears in some rows only: once, few, many, or a class for an expanded clone.

>few|TRBV6-6|TRBJ1-4|12|NA
CASSYSRGKLFF
TGTGCCAGCAGTTACTCGCGAGGAAAACTGTTTTTT
>NA|TRBV7-8|TRBJ2-1|15|NA
CASRLWRIQENEQFF
TGTGCAAGCAGATTATGGCGCATCCAAGAAAATGAGCAGTTCTTC
>NA|TRBV6-1|TRBJ2-1|18|TRBD2
CAISENSLRATSGNEQFF
TGTGCCATCAGTGAAAACAGCCTCCGGGCGACTAGCGGGAATGAGCAGTTCTTC
>few|TRBV10-3|TRBJ1-2|12|NA
CAIIRQNYGYTF
TGTGCCATCATTAGACAAAACTATGGCTACACCTTC
>medium-sized|TRBV20-1|TRBJ1-5|12|TRBD1
CSPGQANQPQHF
TGCAGTCCGGGACAGGCTAATCAGCCCCAGCATTTT
>NA|TRBV7-7|TRBJ2-5|14|NA
CASGTVLSGQTQYF
TGTGCTAGCGGCACGGTACTCTCAGGGCAGACCCAGTACTTC
>NA|TRBV20-1|TRBJ2-1|14|NA
CSARKFDAYNEQFF
TGTAGTGCTAGAAAATTCGATGCCTACAATGAGCAGTTCTTC
>NA|TRBV7-9|TRBJ2-1|14|NA
CASRGLGGGNEQFF
TGTGCCAGCAGGGGGCTAGGAGGAGGGAATGAGCAGTTCTTC
>many|TRBV5-5|TRBJ1-5|14|NA
CASSSSMGNQPQHF
TGTGCCAGCAGCTCTTCAATGGGCAATCAGCCCCAGCATTTT
>NA|TRBV20-1|TRBJ2-5|12|NA
CSAIDYQETQYF
TGCAGTGCTATTGACTACCAAGAGACCCAGTACTTC
>NA|TRBV6-1|TRBJ2-7|16|NA
CASSEGQTGALYEQYF
TGTGCCAGCAGTGAAGGACAGACCGGCGCGTTATACGAGCAGTACTTC
>NA|TRBV28|TRBJ1-5|15|TRBD1
CASSYSTGESGTQHF
TGTGCCAGCAGTTACTCTACAGGGGAATCAGGGACCCAGCATTTT
>NA|TRBV6-1|TRBJ1-1|15|NA
CASRTRGGENTEAFF
TGTGCCAGCAGGACCAGGGGAGGGGAAAACACTGAAGCTTTCTTT
>NA|TRBV5-1|TRBJ2-1|14|NA
CASSFGERYNEQFF
TGCGCCAGCAGCTTCGGGGAGCGTTACAATGAGCAGTTCTTC
>few|TRBV4-2|TRBJ1-3|13|NA
CASGGEAGNTIYF
TGTGCCAGCGGGGGTGAGGCTGGAAACACCATATATTTT
>medium-sized|TRBV7-8|TRBJ2-3|16|NA
CASSFWTLYGSDTQYF
TGTGCCAGCAGCTTCTGGACCCTGTACGGGTCAGATACGCAGTATTTT
>few|TRBV6-2/TRBV6-3|TRBJ1-2|12|NA
CASRQGVYGYTF
TGTGCCAGCAGGCAGGGAGTCTATGGCTACACCTTC
>few|TRBV28|TRBJ2-3|17|TRBD1
CASSPTGWTGGADTQYF
TGTGCCAGCAGCCCCACAGGTTGGACAGGGGGAGCAGATACGCAGTATTTT
>medium-sized|TRBV20-1|TRBJ2-1|14|NA
CSASSARIYNEQFF
TGCAGTGCCTCCAGCGCGAGGATCTACAATGAGCAGTTCTTC
>NA|TRBV18|TRBJ1-3|13|NA
CASSPNRGNTIYF
TGTGCCAGCTCTCCGAACAGAGGAAACACCATATATTTT
>NA|TRBV6-1|TRBJ1-6|14|NA
CASSTALGITPIHF
TGTGCCAGCAGTACGGCGTTGGGGATTACACCCATCCACTTT
>NA|TRBV20-1|TRBJ1-5|14|TRBD1
CSASRTGGRQPQHF
TGCAGTGCTAGTCGCACAGGGGGCAGACAGCCCCAGCATTTT
>medium-sized|TRBV27|TRBJ2-7|15|TRBD2
CASSLRSGDSWEQYF
TGTGCCAGCAGTTTACGTAGCGGGGACTCCTGGGAGCAGTACTTC
>NA|TRBV6-1|TRBJ2-3|15|TRBD2
CASSEAAGGTDTQYF
TGTGCCAGCAGTGAAGCTGCGGGGGGCACAGATACGCAGTATTTT
>many|TRBV7-8|TRBJ2-5|17|NA
CASSPSRAGRYQETQYF
TGTGCCAGCAGCCCCTCCAGGGCGGGCCGGTACCAAGAGACCCAGTACTTC